This TCR beta chain was documented in a study of human CD8 memory T cell subsets. Findings and limits, study-wide: T cell repertoires from the stem-like memory and precursor exhausted subsets showed minimal mutual overlap. Similar levels of high diversity, measured as normalized Shannon-Wiener diversity, were found in stem-like memory and precursor exhausted T cells, which was not the case for effector memory cells. From the Chao1 estimates, stem-like memory T cells appeared to be more diverse than precursor exhausted T cells.

For this clonotype: Its antigen is undetermined.

Germline CDR1 and CDR2: GTSNPN and SVGIG (reference sequence). The CDR3 consists of 13 residues. Libraries for TCR beta were constructed using UMI-labeled 5' RACE. Each CDR3 protein gets one entry in TCRdb, which reprocessed the 5' RACE reads and gives no DNA. The sample table sets out around 3,500 distinct CDR3 sequences. RNA was obtained from duplicate vials of roughly 140,000 sorted CD8+ T cells per subset. The material sequenced was CD8+ T cells from PBMCs. This chain connects TRBV30 to TRBJ1-5. The clonotype comes from a human donor in good health. The CDR3 reads CAWSRWSNQPQHF.